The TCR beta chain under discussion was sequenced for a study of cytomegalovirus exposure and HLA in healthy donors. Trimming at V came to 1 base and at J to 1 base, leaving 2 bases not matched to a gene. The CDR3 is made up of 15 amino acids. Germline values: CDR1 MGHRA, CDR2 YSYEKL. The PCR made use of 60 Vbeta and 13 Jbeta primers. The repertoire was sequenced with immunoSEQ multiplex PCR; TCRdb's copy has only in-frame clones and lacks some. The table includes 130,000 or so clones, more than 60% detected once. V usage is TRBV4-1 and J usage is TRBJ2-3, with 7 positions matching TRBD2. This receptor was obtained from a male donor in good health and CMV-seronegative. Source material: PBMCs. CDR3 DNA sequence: TGCGCCAGCAGCCAAGTAAGCGGGGGCACAGATACGCAGTATTTT. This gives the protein CASSQVSGGTDTQYF.